This T cell receptor (beta chain) is drawn from a study of human T cells and chemical hapten exposure. The library put unique molecular identifiers onto individual cDNA molecules. Authors' data handling: Between about 23,224 and 700,000 TCRs appeared in each sample, and the median stood at 95,638. TCRdb passed the RACE reads through MiXCR, listing each CDR3 protein once. The V and J calls here are based on TCRdb, not the publication. The sample contains 120,000 or so distinct CDR3 sequences, about 11% of which appear only once. The time point was: patch test 3, about 24 weeks after DPC sensitization. Treatment given: therapeutic diphenylcyclopropenone sensitization with weekly scalp DPC. The sample here was whole blood, taken in connection with sensitization to the hapten diphenylcyclopropenone (DPC). This sequence originates from a woman aged 50 to 60 with alopecia areata. Some clones in this sample may be carry-over from other donors' samples.

The CDR3 nucleotides read TGCGCCAGCAGCACGGGACAATTAAGAGAGACCCAGTACTTC. Amino acids: CASSTGQLRETQYF. V usage is TRBV5-1 and J usage is TRBJ2-5, with D perhaps TRBD1 (6 bases). The V and J ends lost 4 bases and 4 bases respectively, with 14 bases between them. Germline values: CDR1 SGHRS, CDR2 YFSETQ. This CDR3 has 14 residues.